Listed here is a single T cell receptor (beta chain). Its antigen target is currently unknown. Per-nucleotide qualities are absent, and no much larger clonotype sits a single base away. This entry comes from a study of shared clonotypes between healthy human individuals (TCRdb year 2020). Broadly, across the study: A few men and two women, aged 18 to 49 years, made up the cohort. Libraries were prepared and TCR repertoires were sequenced by different laboratories using diverse techniques, in order to increase sequencing depth and limit assay-specific biases. Between about 0.85 and 10 billion PBMCs per donor were obtained by leukapheresis. For each donor, CD4 naive and CD4 memory were each given three plates, CD8 naive was given two plates, and CD8 memory was given one plate. To estimate repertoire size and how much clonotype sharing occurs between individuals, the study deeply sequenced the blood TCR repertoires of five healthy adults.

CD8 naive samples consisted of CD45RO-negative cells that were positively selected for CCR7, yielding a CD45RA+CCR7+ population without TemRA cells. Donors were healthy HIV-negative adults with no recently reported acute infections or vaccinations. Only Caucasian adults living in Nashville, Tennessee, USA were represented among the donors. Blood was obtained by leukapheresis, after which PBMCs were separated by Ficoll-Histopaque density gradient centrifugation and cryopreserved in liquid nitrogen vapor phase. Analytical flow cytometry was used to check the purity and quantity of every magnetically sorted T cell population. Each sorted fraction had its genomic DNA isolated and then quantified by UV absorbance on a Nanodrop 2000c. From the cysteine up to the phenylalanine, the CDR3 has a length of 14 residues. The CDR3 DNA has 42 bases and is translated from base 1. From the germline V gene (reference sequence), CDR1 is MNHNY and CDR2 is SVGAGI. The germline ends are 12 bases apart after V is trimmed by 6 bases and J by 6 bases.

Results and caveats for the whole study, not just this receptor: Naive subsets generally had larger estimated clonotype richness than memory subsets. Sharing across a few donors was observed for approximately 5% of naive CD4, 3% to 3.5% of naive CD8, 2% to 2.5% of memory CD4, and around 0.44% of memory CD8 clonotypes. Incomplete sequencing was indicated by rarefaction of sorted-subset datasets, despite the large sequencing depth. Based on pairwise subsampling, the degree of clonotype sharing among donors was expected to be affected by sequencing depth. Because the study included only a small number of donors, the genetic and exposure-history diversity represented was limited. Higher generation probabilities were observed for clonotypes shared by all four sorted-subset donors than for non-shared clonotypes. Only blood was sampled, and tissue TCR repertoires likely differ from those in blood.

TCR CDR3 regions were amplified from genomic DNA by multiplex PCR using the deep immunoSEQ assay. Extracted genomic DNA from each cell subset was distributed evenly across all wells of several immunoSEQ 96-well plates, and each plate was treated as a replicate. Each replicate PCR for sorted subsets received around 0.2 ug genomic DNA, equal to roughly 29,000 T cell genomes. The purified libraries were quantified using a Qubit 3.0 fluorometer, sized with a Bioanalyzer 2100, and then quantified again using the KAPA Library Quantification kit. A separate single-read 150-cycle Illumina NextSeq 550 flow cell was used to sequence each immunoSEQ 96-well plate. In the paper's pipeline: Because the immunoSEQ output held only junctional sequences and lacked quality scores, the filtering could not match the filtering applied to full-length reads. To assign V/J genes and CDR3, sequences were annotated using PyIR, a Python wrapper for IgBLAST v1.9, with IMGT germline references. Any read was removed if the V/J assignment was weak (E-value above 1e-6), the CDR3 was missing, or the read contained stop codons, out-of-frame junctions, or ambiguous translated residues. V3J clonotypes were defined as sequences sharing the same inferred V gene, J gene, and CDR3 amino acid sequence. Percentage overlap between repertoires was calculated by dividing the number of shared unique clonotypes by the size of the smaller repertoire. Richness of each repertoire was evaluated using RTK rarefaction, the Chao1 estimator, and Recon v2.1 estimates of unobserved clonotypes. OLGA was used to compute generation probabilities for all TCRbeta clonotypes that the gDNA method yielded from several donors. The table comes from immuneACCESS by way of TCRdb, which keeps in-frame sequences with V and J called. Part of the clones is missing from these tables; in studies checked, under half for an unresolved V gene and the rest for unknown reasons. V and J calls and clone size are as listed in that table; D and trimming were resolved from the DNA. In all, the sample holds 1.5 million to 2.5 million clones, and about 95% of those were seen once. The ten largest clonotypes hold approximately 1% of the sample.

The rearrangement joined TRBV6-6 to TRBJ1-6; 5 matching bases give a weak D call of TRBD1. This sequence was found in a man aged 18-30 years in good health. The specimen was naive CD8+ T cells sorted from blood. In the paper's terms, the cell subset or site label means: CD45RA+CCR7+. CDR3 reads: CASRDTGPNSPLHF. Here is the DNA: TGTGCCAGCAGAGACACGGGACCTAATTCACCCCTCCACTTT.